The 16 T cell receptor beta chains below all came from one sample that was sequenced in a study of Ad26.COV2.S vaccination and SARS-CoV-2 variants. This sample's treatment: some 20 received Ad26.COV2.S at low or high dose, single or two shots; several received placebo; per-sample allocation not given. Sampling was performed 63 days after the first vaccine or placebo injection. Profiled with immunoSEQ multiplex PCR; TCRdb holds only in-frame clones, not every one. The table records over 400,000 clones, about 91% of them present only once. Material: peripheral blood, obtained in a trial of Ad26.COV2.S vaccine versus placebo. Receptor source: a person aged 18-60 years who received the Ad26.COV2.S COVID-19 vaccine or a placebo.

The CDR3 nucleotides read TGTGCCAGCAGCTTACCGGTCGATGAGCAGTTCTTC. Amino acid sequence: CASSLPVDEQFF. The V gene is TRBV11-2, the J gene TRBJ2-1; D gene uncertain. With 2 bases removed from V and 8 bases from J, the gap between germline ends came to 7 bases. The CDR3 is made up of 12 amino acids. Looked up from germline, CDR1 is SGHAT and CDR2 is FQNNGV. The full variable domain, completed using reference TRBV11-2 and TRBJ2-1, is EAGVAQSPRYKIIEKRQSVAFWCNPISGHATLYWYQQILGQGPKLLIQFQNNGVVDDSQLPKDRFSAERLKGVDSTLKIQPAKLEDSAVYLCASSLPVDEQFFGPGTRLTVL.

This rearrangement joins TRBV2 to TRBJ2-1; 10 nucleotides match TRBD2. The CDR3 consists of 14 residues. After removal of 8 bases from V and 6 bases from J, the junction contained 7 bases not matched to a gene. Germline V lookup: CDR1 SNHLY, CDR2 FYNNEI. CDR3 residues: CASEYRLAGNEQFF. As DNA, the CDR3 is TGTGCCAGCGAGTATCGACTAGCGGGCAATGAGCAGTTCTTC.

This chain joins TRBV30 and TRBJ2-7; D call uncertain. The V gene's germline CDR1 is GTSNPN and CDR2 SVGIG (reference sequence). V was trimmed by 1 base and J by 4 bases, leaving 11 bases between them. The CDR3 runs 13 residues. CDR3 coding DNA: TGTGCCTGGAGTGCGCTGGATGGGTACGAGCAGTACTTC. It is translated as CAWSALDGYEQYF.

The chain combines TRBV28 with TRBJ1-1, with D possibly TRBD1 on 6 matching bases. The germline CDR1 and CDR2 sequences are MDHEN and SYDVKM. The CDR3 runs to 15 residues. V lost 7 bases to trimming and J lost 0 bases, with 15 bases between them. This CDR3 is CASNGGRTMNTEAFF. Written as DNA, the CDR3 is TGTGCCAGCAATGGGGGCCGGACCATGAACACTGAAGCTTTCTTT. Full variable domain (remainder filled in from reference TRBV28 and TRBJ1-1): DVKVTQSSRYLVKRTGEKVFLECVQDMDHENMFWYRQDPGLGLRLIYFSYDVKMKEKGDIPEGYSVSREKKERFSLILESASTNQTSMYLCASNGGRTMNTEAFFGQGTRLTVV.

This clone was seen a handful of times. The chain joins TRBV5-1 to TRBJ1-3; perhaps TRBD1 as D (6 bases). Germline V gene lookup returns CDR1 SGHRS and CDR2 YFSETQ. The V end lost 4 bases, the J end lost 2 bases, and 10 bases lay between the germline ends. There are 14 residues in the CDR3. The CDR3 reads CASSIGGAGNTIYF. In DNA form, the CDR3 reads TGCGCCAGCAGCATAGGGGGAGCTGGAAACACCATATATTTT.

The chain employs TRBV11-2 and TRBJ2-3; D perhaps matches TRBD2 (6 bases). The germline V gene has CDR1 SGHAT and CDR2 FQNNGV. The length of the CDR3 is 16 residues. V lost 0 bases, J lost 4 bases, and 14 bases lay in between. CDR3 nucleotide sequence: TGTGCCAGCAGCTTAGAACCCCGACTAGAAGCAGATACGCAGTATTTT. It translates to CASSLEPRLEADTQYF.

CDR3 region: CASSLLSGGANVLTF. The CDR3 DNA is TGTGCCAGCAGCTTATTGTCGGGAGGGGCCAACGTCCTGACTTTC. The gene calls are TRBV11-3 and TRBJ2-6, with D possibly TRBD2 on 5 matching bases. The CDR3 has 15 residues. V shed 2 bases and J shed 4 bases, with 9 bases lying between them. Germline V gives CDR1 SGHNT, CDR2 YENEEA.

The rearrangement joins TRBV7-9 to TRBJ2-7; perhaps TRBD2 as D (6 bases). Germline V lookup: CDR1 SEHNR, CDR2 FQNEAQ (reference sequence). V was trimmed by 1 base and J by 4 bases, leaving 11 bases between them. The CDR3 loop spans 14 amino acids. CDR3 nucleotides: TGTGCCAGCAGCTTAGGGGCGGGAAAGTACGAGCAGTACGTC. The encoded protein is CASSLGAGKYEQYV.

Here the CDR3 DNA reads TGTGCCAGCAGCTTTAGCGGGAAGGGCACAGATACGCAGTATTTT. Translating gives CASSFSGKGTDTQYF. The rearrangement links TRBV7-2 to TRBJ2-3; 8 bases line up with TRBD2. Germline V gene data show CDR1 as SGHTA and CDR2 as FQGNSA. With V trimmed by 3 bases and J by 1 base, 3 bases remained unmatched. The CDR3 extends over 15 amino acids.

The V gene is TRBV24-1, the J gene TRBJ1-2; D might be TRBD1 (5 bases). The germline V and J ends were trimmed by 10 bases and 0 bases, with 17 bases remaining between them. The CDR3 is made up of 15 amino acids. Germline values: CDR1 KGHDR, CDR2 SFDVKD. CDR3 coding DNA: TGTGCCACTCCCAAGGAGGAGGGGACTAACTATGGCTACACCTTC. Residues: CATPKEEGTNYGYTF.

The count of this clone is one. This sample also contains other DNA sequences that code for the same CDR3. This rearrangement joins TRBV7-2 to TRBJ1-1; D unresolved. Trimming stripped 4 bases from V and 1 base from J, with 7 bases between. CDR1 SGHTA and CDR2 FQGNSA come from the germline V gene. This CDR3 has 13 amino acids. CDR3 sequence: CASSSRGNTEAFF. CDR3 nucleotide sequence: TGTGCCAGCAGCTCCCGGGGGAACACTGAAGCTTTCTTT.

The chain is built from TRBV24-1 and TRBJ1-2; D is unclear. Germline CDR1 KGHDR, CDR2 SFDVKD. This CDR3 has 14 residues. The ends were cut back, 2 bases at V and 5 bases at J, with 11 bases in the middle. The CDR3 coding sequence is TGTGCCACCAGTGATTCCGGAAACCCGTATGGCTACACCTTC. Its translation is CATSDSGNPYGYTF.

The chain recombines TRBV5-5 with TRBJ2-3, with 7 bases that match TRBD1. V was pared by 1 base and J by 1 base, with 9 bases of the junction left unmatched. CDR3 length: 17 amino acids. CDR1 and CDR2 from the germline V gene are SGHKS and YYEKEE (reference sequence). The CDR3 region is CASSLFPRQGGTDTQYF. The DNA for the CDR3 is TGTGCCAGCAGCTTGTTTCCAAGACAGGGTGGCACAGATACGCAGTATTTT.

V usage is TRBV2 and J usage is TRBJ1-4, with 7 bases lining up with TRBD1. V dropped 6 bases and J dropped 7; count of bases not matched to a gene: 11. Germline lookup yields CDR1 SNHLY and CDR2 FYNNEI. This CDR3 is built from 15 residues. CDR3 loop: CASSQRGQGGEKLFF. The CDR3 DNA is TGTGCCAGCAGCCAAAGGGGGCAGGGGGGTGAAAAACTGTTTTTT.

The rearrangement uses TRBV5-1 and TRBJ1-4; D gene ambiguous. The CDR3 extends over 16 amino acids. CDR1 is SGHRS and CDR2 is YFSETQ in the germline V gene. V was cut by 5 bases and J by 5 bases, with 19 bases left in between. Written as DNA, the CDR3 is TGCGCCAGCAGACAACCGACCGGGAGCTCCAATGAAAAACTGTTTTTT. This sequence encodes CASRQPTGSSNEKLFF.

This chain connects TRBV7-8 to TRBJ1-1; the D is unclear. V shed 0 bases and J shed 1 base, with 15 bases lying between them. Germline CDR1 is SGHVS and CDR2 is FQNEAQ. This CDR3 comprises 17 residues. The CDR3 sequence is CASSLARILAPNTEAFF. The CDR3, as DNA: TGTGCCAGCAGCTTAGCCCGTATCCTAGCGCCGAACACTGAAGCTTTCTTT.